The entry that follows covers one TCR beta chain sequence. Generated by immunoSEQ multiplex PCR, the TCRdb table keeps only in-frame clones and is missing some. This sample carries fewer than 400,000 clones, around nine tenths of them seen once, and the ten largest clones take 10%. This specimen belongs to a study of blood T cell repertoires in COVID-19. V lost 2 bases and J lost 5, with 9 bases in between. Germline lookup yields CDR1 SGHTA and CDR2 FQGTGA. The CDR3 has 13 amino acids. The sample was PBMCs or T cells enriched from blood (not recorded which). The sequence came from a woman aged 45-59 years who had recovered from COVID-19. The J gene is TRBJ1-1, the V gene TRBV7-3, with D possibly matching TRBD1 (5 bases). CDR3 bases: TGTGCCAGCAGCTTACAGGGTCGAACTGAAGCTTTCTTT. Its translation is CASSLQGRTEAFF.